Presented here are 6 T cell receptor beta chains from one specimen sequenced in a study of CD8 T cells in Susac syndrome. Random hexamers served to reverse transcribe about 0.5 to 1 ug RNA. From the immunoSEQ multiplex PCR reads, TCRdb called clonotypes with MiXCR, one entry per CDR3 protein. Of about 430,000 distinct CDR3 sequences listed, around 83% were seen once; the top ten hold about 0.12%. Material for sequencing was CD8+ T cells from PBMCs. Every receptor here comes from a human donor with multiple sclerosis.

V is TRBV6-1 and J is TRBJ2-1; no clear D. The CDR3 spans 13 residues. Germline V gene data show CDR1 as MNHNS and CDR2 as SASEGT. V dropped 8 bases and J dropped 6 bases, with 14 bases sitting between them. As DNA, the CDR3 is TGTGCCAGCCGTGTCGGTGTCAGCAATGAGCAGTTCTTC. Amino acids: CASRVGVSNEQFF.

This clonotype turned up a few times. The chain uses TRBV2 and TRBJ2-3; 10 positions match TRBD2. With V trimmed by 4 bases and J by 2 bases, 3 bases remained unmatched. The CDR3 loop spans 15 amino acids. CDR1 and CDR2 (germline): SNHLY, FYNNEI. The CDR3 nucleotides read TGTGCCAGCAGTGGGACTAGCGGCCCCACAGATACGCAGTATTTT. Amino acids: CASSGTSGPTDTQYF. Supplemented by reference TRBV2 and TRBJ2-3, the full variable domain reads EPEVTQTPSHQVTQMGQEVILRCVPISNHLYFYWYRQILGQKVEFLVSFYNNEISEKSEIFDDQFSVERPDGSNFTLKIRSTKLEDSAMYFCASSGTSGPTDTQYFGPGTRLTVL.

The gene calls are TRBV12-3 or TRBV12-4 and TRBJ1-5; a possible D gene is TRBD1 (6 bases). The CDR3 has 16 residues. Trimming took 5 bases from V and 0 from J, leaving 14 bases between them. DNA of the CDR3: TGTGCCAGCAGTCCCCCCCGGACAGATAGCAATCAGCCCCAGCATTTT. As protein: CASSPPRTDSNQPQHF.

CDR3 loop: CASSLGTSGRQTQYF. CDR3 bases: TGTGCCAGCAGTTTGGGGACTAGCGGGAGACAGACCCAGTACTTC. The chain recombines TRBV27 with TRBJ2-5, with 14 bases matching TRBD2. From germline, CDR1 is MNHEY and CDR2 SMNVEV (reference sequence). With V trimmed by 3 bases and J by 6 bases, 3 bases remained unmatched. The CDR3 loop spans 15 amino acids.

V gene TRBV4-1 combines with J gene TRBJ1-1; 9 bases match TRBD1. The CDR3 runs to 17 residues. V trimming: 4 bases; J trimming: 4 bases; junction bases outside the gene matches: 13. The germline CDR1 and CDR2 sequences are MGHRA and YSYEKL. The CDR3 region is CASSPLQGARVVTEAFF. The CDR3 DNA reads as TGCGCCAGCAGCCCACTACAGGGGGCCCGGGTAGTCACTGAAGCTTTCTTT.

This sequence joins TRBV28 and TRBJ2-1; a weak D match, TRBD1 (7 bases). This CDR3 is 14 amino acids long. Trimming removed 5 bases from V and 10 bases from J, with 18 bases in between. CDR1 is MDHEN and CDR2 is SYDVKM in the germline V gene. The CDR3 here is CASSRRGPGWEQFF. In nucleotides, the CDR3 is TGTGCCAGCAGTCGGAGGGGGCCAGGGTGGGAGCAGTTCTTC.